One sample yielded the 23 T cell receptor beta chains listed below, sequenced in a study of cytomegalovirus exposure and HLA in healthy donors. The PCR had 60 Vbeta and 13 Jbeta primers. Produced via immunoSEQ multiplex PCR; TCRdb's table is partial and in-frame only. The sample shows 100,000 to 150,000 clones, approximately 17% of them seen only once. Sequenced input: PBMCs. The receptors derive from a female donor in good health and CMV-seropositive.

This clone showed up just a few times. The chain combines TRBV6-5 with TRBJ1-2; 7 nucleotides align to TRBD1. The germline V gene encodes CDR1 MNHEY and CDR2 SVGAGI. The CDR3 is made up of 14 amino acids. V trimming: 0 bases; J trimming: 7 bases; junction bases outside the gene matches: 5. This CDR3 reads CASSYSKTGAGYTF. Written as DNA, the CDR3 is TGTGCCAGCAGTTACTCGAAAACAGGGGCTGGCTACACCTTC.

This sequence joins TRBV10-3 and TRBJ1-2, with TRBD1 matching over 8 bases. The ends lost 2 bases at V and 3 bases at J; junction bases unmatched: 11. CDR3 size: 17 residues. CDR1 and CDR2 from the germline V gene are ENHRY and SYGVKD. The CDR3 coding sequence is TGTGCCATCAGTGAGCCACTTCAAGGACAGGGCGACTATGGCTACACCTTC. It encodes CAISEPLQGQGDYGYTF.

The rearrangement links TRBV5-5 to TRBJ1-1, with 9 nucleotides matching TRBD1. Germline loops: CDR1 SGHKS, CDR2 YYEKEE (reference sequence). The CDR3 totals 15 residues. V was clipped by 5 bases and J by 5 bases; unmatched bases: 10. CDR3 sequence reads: CASRRTGARGTEAFF. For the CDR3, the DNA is TGTGCCAGCAGGAGGACAGGGGCGAGAGGAACTGAAGCTTTCTTT.

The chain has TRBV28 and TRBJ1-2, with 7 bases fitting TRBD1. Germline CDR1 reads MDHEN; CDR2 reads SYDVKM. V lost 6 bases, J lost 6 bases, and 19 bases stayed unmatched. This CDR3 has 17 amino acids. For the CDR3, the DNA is TGTGCCAGCAGGAGGACCGGGACAGCCCCTATCGTTCATGGCTACACCTTC. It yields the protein CASRRTGTAPIVHGYTF.

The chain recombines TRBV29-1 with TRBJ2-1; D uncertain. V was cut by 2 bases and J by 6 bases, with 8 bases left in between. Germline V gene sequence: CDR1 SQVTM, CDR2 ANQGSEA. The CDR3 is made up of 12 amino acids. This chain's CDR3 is CSVEHPGNEQFF. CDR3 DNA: TGCAGCGTTGAACACCCGGGCAATGAGCAGTTCTTC.

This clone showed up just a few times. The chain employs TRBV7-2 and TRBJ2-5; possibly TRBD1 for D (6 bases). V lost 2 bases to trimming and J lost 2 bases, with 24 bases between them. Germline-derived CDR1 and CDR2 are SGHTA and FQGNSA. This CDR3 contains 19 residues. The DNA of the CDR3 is TGTGCCAGCAGCTTAAGACGCTATATTAGCGCCGGGACACAAGAGACCCAGTACTTC. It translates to CASSLRRYISAGTQETQYF.

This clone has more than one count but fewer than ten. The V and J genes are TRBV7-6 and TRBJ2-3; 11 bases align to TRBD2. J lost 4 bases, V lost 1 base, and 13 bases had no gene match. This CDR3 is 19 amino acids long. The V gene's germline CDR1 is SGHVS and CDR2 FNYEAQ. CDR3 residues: CASSLGSRLAGSEADTQYF. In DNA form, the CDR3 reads TGTGCCAGCAGCTTAGGGTCCAGACTAGCGGGGTCAGAGGCAGATACGCAGTATTTT.

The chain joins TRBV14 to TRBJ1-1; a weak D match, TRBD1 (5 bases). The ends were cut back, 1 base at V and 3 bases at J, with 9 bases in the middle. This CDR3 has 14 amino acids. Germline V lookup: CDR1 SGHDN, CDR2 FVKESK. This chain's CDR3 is CASSQAGGYTEAFF. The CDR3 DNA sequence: TGTGCCAGCAGCCAAGCTGGGGGGTACACTGAAGCTTTCTTT.

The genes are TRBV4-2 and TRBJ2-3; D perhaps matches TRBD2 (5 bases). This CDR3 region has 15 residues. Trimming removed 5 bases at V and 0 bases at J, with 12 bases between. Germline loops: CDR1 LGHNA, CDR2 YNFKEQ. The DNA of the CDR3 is TGTGCCAGCAGCTCTACTAGATTTAGCACAGATACGCAGTATTTT. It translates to CASSSTRFSTDTQYF.

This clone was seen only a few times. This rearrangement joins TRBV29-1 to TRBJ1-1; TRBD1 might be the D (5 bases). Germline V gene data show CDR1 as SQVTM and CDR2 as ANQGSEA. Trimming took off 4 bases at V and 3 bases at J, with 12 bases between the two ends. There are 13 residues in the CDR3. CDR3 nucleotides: TGCAGCGTTGGGCAGGGCGCTTACACTGAAGCTTTCTTT. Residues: CSVGQGAYTEAFF.

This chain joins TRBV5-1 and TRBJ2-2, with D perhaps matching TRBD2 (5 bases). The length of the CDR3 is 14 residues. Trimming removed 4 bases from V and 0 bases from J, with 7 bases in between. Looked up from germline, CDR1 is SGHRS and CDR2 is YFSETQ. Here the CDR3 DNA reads TGCGCCAGCAGCGCCGGGACGAACACCGGGGAGCTGTTTTTT. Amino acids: CASSAGTNTGELFF.

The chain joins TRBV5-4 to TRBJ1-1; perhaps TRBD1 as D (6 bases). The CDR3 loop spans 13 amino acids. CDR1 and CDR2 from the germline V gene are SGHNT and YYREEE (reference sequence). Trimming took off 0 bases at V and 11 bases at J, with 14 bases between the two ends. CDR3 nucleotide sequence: TGTGCCAGCAGCTTGGTCGCGGGGGCAGTGGCTTTCTTT. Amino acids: CASSLVAGAVAFF.

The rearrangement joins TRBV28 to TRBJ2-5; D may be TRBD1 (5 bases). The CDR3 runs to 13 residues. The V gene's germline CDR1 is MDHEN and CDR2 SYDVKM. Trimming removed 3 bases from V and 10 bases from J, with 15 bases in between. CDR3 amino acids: CASSFLVRGVQYF. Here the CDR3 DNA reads TGTGCCAGCAGTTTTCTAGTTAGGGGCGTCCAGTACTTC.

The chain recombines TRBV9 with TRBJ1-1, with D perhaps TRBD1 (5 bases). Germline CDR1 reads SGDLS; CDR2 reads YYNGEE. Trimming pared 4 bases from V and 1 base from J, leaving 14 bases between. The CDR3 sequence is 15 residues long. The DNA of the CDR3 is TGTGCCAGCAGCTTCTCAGGGATAGCGAACACTGAAGCTTTCTTT. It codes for CASSFSGIANTEAFF.

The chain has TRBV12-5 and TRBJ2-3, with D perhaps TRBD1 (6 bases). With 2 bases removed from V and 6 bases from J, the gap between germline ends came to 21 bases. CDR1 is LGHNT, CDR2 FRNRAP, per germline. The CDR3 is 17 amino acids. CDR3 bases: TGTGCTAGTGGTTTGCCGGGAACAGGGTCGAGGAGGGATACGCAGTATTTT. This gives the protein CASGLPGTGSRRDTQYF.

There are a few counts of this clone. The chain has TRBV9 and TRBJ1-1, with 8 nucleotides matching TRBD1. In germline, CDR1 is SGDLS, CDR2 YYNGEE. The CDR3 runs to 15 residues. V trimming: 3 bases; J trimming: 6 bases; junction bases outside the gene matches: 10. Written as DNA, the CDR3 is TGTGCCAGCAGCGCCTTTCAGGGGGCGCGAGCTGAAGCTTTCTTT. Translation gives CASSAFQGARAEAFF. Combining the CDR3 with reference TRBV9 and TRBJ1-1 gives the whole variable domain DSGVTQTPKHLITATGQRVTLRCSPRSGDLSVYWYQQSLDQGLQFLIQYYNGEERAKGNILERFSAQQFPDLHSELNLSSLELGDSALYFCASSAFQGARAEAFFGQGTRLTVV.

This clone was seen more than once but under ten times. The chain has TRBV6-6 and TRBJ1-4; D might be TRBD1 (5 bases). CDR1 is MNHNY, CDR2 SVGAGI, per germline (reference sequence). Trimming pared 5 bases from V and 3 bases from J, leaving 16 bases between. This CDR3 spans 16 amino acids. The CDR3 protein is CASSRPHRIPNEKLFF. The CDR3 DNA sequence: TGTGCCAGCAGTCGCCCCCACAGGATCCCTAATGAAAAACTGTTTTTT.

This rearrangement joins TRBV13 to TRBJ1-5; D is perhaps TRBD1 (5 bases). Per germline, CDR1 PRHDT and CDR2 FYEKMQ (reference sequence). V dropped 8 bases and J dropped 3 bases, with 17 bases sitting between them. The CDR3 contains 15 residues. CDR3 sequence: CASSHPGQANQPQHF. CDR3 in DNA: TGTGCCAGCTCACACCCAGGACAAGCCAATCAGCCCCAGCATTTT.

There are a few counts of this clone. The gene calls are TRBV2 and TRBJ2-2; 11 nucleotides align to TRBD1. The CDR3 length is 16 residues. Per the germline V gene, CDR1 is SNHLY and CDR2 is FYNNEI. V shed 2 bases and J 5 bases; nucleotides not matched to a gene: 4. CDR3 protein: CASSEYGDRGTGELFF. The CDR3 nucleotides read TGTGCCAGCAGTGAATATGGGGACAGGGGGACCGGGGAGCTGTTTTTT.

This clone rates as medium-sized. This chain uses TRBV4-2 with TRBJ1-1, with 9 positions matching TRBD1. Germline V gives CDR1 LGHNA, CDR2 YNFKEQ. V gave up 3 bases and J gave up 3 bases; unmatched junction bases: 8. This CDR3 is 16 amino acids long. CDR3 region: CASSHLGQGQDTEAFF. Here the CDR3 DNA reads TGTGCCAGCAGCCACCTAGGACAGGGGCAGGACACTGAAGCTTTCTTT.

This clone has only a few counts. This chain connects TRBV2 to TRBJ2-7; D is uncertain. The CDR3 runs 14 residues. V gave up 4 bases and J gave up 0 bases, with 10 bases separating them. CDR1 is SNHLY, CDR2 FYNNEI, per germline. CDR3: CASSAQQSSYEQYF. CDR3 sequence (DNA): TGTGCCAGCAGTGCTCAACAGAGCTCCTACGAGCAGTACTTC.

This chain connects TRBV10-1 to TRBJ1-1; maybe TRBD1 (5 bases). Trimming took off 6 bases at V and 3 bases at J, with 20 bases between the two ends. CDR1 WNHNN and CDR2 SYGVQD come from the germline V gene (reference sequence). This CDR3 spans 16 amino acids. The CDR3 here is CASSPGGAGWHTEAFF. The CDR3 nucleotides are TGCGCCAGCAGCCCCGGAGGGGCAGGGTGGCACACTGAAGCTTTCTTT.

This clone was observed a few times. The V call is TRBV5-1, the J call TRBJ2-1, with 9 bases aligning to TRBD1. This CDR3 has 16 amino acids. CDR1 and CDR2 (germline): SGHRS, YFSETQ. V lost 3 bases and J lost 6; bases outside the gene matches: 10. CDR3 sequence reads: CASSSIPGTGLNEQFF. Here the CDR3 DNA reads TGCGCCAGCAGCTCGATCCCCGGGACAGGGCTCAATGAGCAGTTCTTC. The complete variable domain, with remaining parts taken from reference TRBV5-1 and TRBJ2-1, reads KAGVTQTPRYLIKTRGQQVTLSCSPISGHRSVSWYQQTPGQGLQFLFEYFSETQRNKGNFPGRFSGRQFSNSRSEMNVSTLELGDSALYLCASSSIPGTGLNEQFFGPGTRLTVL.